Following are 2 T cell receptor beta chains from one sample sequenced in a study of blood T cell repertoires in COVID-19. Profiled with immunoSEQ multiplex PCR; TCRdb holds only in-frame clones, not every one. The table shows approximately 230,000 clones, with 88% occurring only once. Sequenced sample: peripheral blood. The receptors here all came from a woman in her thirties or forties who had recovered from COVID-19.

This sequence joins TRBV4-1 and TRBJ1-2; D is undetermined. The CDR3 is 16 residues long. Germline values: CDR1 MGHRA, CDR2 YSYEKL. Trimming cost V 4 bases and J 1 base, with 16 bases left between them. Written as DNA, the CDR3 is TGCGCCAGCAGCCGCGGGGTCGGGGTGATTAACTATGGCTACACCTTC. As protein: CASSRGVGVINYGYTF.

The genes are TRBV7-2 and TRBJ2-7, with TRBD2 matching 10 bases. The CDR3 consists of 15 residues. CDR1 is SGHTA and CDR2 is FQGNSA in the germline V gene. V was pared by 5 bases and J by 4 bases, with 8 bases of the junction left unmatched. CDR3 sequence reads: CASSLKAGGPYEQYF. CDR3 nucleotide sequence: TGTGCCAGCAGCCTTAAAGCGGGGGGGCCGTACGAGCAGTACTTC.